Following are 6 T cell receptor beta chains from one sample sequenced in a study of CD8+CD57+ T cells in acquired aplastic anemia. It was genomic DNA that served as the template for profiling TCR beta VDJ and CDR3. Via MiXCR, TCRdb re-called the reads, giving one row per CDR3 protein. The sample contains over 40,000 distinct CDR3 sequences, around two thirds of which appear only once. The sample taken for sequencing was sorted CD4+, CD8+, or CD8+CD57+ T cells (not recorded which) from PBMCs. The receptor source for this set is a human donor in good health, serving as a control.

This clonotype came up a few times. The genes are TRBV24-1 and TRBJ2-3; D gene unclear. The germline V gene encodes CDR1 KGHDR and CDR2 SFDVKD. This CDR3 has 13 amino acids. V dropped 2 bases and J dropped 5 bases, with 7 bases sitting between them. CDR3 nucleotides: TGTGCCACCAGTGATTGGAGAGGAGATACGCAGTATTTT. This encodes CATSDWRGDTQYF.

This clonotype was recorded only once. This chain joins TRBV24-1 and TRBJ2-3; 11 bases are shared with TRBD2. CDR3 length: 15 residues. Germline values: CDR1 KGHDR, CDR2 SFDVKD. The V and J ends lost 3 bases and 6 bases, in that order; junction bases with no gene match: 4. CDR3 sequence: CATSDVAGGTDTQYF. The DNA of the CDR3 is TGTGCCACCAGTGATGTAGCGGGGGGGACGGATACGCAGTATTTT.

The chain combines TRBV19 with TRBJ2-1, with D perhaps TRBD2 (6 bases). The CDR3 sequence is 14 residues long. Germline values: CDR1 LNHDA, CDR2 SQIVND (reference sequence). Trimming took 1 base from V and 6 from J, leaving 10 bases between them. CDR3 amino acids: CASSIGGLTNEQFF. In DNA, the CDR3 is TGTGCCAGTAGTATAGGGGGACTCACCAATGAGCAGTTCTTC.

The rearrangement links TRBV29-1 to TRBJ2-1, with unresolved D. The CDR3 has 10 residues. Trimming pared 7 bases from V and 2 bases from J, leaving 3 bases between. CDR1 and CDR2 (germline): SQVTM, ANQGSEA. The CDR3 nucleotides are TGCAGCGCCGCCTACAATGAGCAGTTCTTC. Residues: CSAAYNEQFF.

This clonotype was seen ten or more times. This chain links TRBV7-9 with TRBJ2-2; 15 bases are a match to TRBD2. CDR1 SEHNR and CDR2 FQNEAQ come from the germline V gene (reference sequence). The CDR3 extends over 17 amino acids. With 6 bases clipped from V and 3 bases from J, the junction kept 5 bases outside the gene matches. The CDR3 spells CASSGLAGGLDTGELFF. The DNA of the CDR3 is TGTGCCAGCAGTGGACTAGCGGGAGGGTTGGACACCGGGGAGCTGTTTTTT.

This clonotype has just a few counts. The chain couples TRBV7-2 to TRBJ2-5; the D is unclear. This CDR3 has 12 residues. Per germline, CDR1 SGHTA and CDR2 FQGNSA. V lost 5 bases and J 5 bases, leaving 9 bases between the germline ends. For the CDR3, the DNA is TGTGCCAGCAGCGTCTATGAGGAGACCCAGTACTTC. It is translated as CASSVYEETQYF.